These 26 T cell receptor beta chains were all obtained from the same sample, sequenced in a study of shared clonotypes between healthy human individuals. TCRdb keeps only in-frame clones here, not all; method: immunoSEQ multiplex PCR. The table has 2.3 million or so clones, more than 85% seen once. Sequencing used naive CD4+ T cells from PBMCs. Indicated subset: CD45RA+ positively selected. The receptor source for this set is a man aged 18-30 years in good health. Some clones in this sample may be carry-over from other donors' samples.

This clone has a single count. This rearrangement joins TRBV9 to TRBJ2-1, with TRBD2 matching 11 bases. J was trimmed by 3 bases and V by 0 bases; bases with no gene match: 2. CDR3 size: 16 residues. Germline CDR1 is SGDLS and CDR2 is YYNGEE. The CDR3 protein is CASSVAGLAGYNEQFF. Written as DNA, the CDR3 is TGTGCCAGCAGCGTAGCTGGACTAGCGGGCTACAATGAGCAGTTCTTC. Together with reference TRBV9 and TRBJ2-1, the CDR3 gives the full variable domain: DSGVTQTPKHLITATGQRVTLRCSPRSGDLSVYWYQQSLDQGLQFLIQYYNGEERAKGNILERFSAQQFPDLHSELNLSSLELGDSALYFCASSVAGLAGYNEQFFGPGTRLTVL.

This chain uses TRBV11-2 with TRBJ2-3; 8 nucleotides line up with TRBD1. The CDR3 contains 15 residues. The V segment lost 3 bases and the J segment 4 bases; nucleotides outside the gene matches: 6. Per the germline V gene, CDR1 is SGHAT and CDR2 is FQNNGV. CDR3 in DNA: TGTGCCAGCAGCTTCCGACAGGGGCGCCCAGATACGCAGTATTTT. Protein: CASSFRQGRPDTQYF.

The chain links TRBV30 to TRBJ2-6, with D hard to call. CDR1 and CDR2 (germline): GTSNPN, SVGIG (reference sequence). V was shortened by 0 bases and J by 0 bases, with 9 bases between the two germline ends. The CDR3 is 16 residues long. The CDR3 here is CAWSVRRPSGANVLTF. The CDR3 nucleotides are TGTGCCTGGAGTGTACGGAGACCCTCTGGGGCCAACGTCCTGACTTTC.

V and J are TRBV28 and TRBJ2-2; tentatively, D is TRBD1 (6 bases). CDR1 is MDHEN and CDR2 is SYDVKM in the germline V gene. With 9 bases removed from V and 5 bases from J, the gap between germline ends came to 13 bases. This CDR3 comprises 13 residues. CDR3 protein: CASLLRGTGELFF. The DNA of the CDR3 is TGTGCCAGTCTCCTGAGGGGGACCGGGGAGCTGTTTTTT.

In this sample, this clone turned up once. The chain is built from TRBV7-2 and TRBJ2-5; unclear D gene. The germline CDR1 and CDR2 sequences are SGHTA and FQGNSA. V was trimmed by 6 bases and J by 4 bases, leaving 15 bases between them. CDR3 length: 14 residues. The chain's CDR3 is CASRPPWSLETQYF. CDR3 nucleotides: TGTGCCAGCAGACCCCCGTGGTCCTTAGAGACCCAGTACTTC.

This sequence joins TRBV6-1 and TRBJ1-2, with D perhaps TRBD1 (5 bases). The germline gives CDR1 MNHNS, CDR2 SASEGT. V was clipped by 7 bases and J by 7 bases, with 10 bases between them. This CDR3 is 11 amino acids long. The CDR3 here is CASNPGTGYTF. The CDR3 DNA sequence: TGTGCCAGCAATCCGGGGACTGGCTACACCTTC.

The rearrangement joins TRBV27 to TRBJ1-4, with 10 bases identical to TRBD1. J lost 6 bases, V lost 5 bases, and 6 bases had no gene match. CDR1 is MNHEY and CDR2 is SMNVEV in the germline V gene (reference sequence). This CDR3 comprises 15 residues. This CDR3 is CASSPHGTGDEKLFF. The CDR3 region has the DNA TGTGCCAGCAGTCCACACGGGACAGGGGATGAAAAACTGTTTTTT.

V gene TRBV28 combines with J gene TRBJ1-4; D unresolved. This CDR3 has 12 amino acids. From germline, CDR1 is MDHEN and CDR2 SYDVKM. V was clipped by 6 bases and J by 5 bases, with 7 bases between them. The chain's CDR3 is CASSGRNEKLFF. In nucleotides, the CDR3 is TGTGCCAGCAGCGGGCGGAATGAAAAACTGTTTTTT.

The chain combines TRBV11-2 with TRBJ2-7; 10 bases line up with TRBD1. CDR1 and CDR2 (germline): SGHAT, FQNNGV. The CDR3 length is 13 residues. J lost 3 bases, V lost 5 bases, and 1 base had no gene match. DNA for the CDR3: TGTGCCAGCAGCCGGGACAGGGGCTACGAGCAGTACTTC. Translation gives CASSRDRGYEQYF.

The chain uses TRBV29-1 and TRBJ2-1; TRBD2 is a possible D gene (6 bases). Trimming removed 6 bases at V and 0 bases at J, with 15 bases between. This CDR3 has 15 amino acids. Per germline, CDR1 SQVTM and CDR2 ANQGSEA. The CDR3 DNA sequence: TGCAGCGTAGGAGCTAGCGCGAGCTCCTACAATGAGCAGTTCTTC. This encodes CSVGASASSYNEQFF.

The chain uses TRBV4-1 and TRBJ1-2; D perhaps matches TRBD1 (5 bases). The V end lost 0 bases, the J end lost 4 bases, and 12 bases lay between the germline ends. Germline V gene data show CDR1 as MGHRA and CDR2 as YSYEKL. This CDR3 is 15 amino acids long. The CDR3, as DNA: TGCGCCAGCAGCCAAGATACGAGGGGATTCTATGGCTACACCTTC. Its protein product is CASSQDTRGFYGYTF.

V is TRBV7-2 and J is TRBJ2-1; TRBD1 or TRBD2 may be the D gene (5 bases each). This CDR3 spans 16 amino acids. Trimming stripped 3 bases from V and 6 bases from J, with 18 bases between. CDR1 SGHTA and CDR2 FQGNSA come from the germline V gene. The CDR3 loop reads CASSFQAGTVGNEQFF. CDR3 DNA: TGTGCCAGCAGCTTCCAAGCAGGGACCGTGGGCAATGAGCAGTTCTTC. Using reference TRBV7-2 and TRBJ2-1 for the parts outside the CDR3, the full variable domain is GAGVSQSPSNKVTEKGKDVELRCDPISGHTALYWYRQSLGQGLEFLIYFQGNSAPDKSGLPSDRFSAERTGGSVSTLTIQRTQQEDSAVYLCASSFQAGTVGNEQFFGPGTRLTVL.

This rearrangement joins TRBV2 to TRBJ2-2; 10 positions match TRBD2. Germline CDR1 is SNHLY and CDR2 is FYNNEI. The CDR3 extends over 14 amino acids. Trimming cost V 10 bases and J 3 bases; bases outside gene matches: 5. CDR3 region: CATSGRIDTGELFF. Written as DNA, the CDR3 is TGTGCCACTAGCGGGAGAATCGACACCGGGGAGCTGTTTTTT.

The chain employs TRBV28 and TRBJ2-3; D gene unclear. Germline CDR1 MDHEN, CDR2 SYDVKM. The CDR3 has 15 amino acids. Deletions cut 3 bases from V and 4 bases from J, with 14 bases between. CDR3 sequence reads: CASSFRSLASDTQYF. The CDR3 DNA reads as TGTGCCAGCAGTTTCCGGTCGCTGGCATCAGATACGCAGTATTTT.

This clone was picked up one time. This chain links TRBV4-1 with TRBJ2-1; D may be TRBD2 (6 bases). The germline gives CDR1 MGHRA, CDR2 YSYEKL. CDR3 size: 15 residues. Trimming took 1 base from V and 2 from J, leaving 9 bases between them. The CDR3: CASSQVAETYNEQFF. CDR3 sequence (DNA): TGCGCCAGCAGCCAAGTAGCGGAAACCTACAATGAGCAGTTCTTC.

As to this clone: The sample carries other DNA sequences with the same CDR3. V and J are TRBV28 and TRBJ2-6; D possibly corresponds to TRBD2 (6 bases). Deletions cut 3 bases from V and 2 bases from J, with 8 bases between. The length of the CDR3 is 15 residues. From germline, CDR1 is MDHEN and CDR2 SYDVKM. The CDR3 loop reads CASSLRGTGANVLTF. The CDR3 bases are TGTGCCAGCAGTTTGCGGGGTACTGGGGCCAACGTCCTGACTTTC.

The chain has TRBV5-1 and TRBJ2-5; possibly TRBD1 for D (6 bases). In germline, CDR1 is SGHRS, CDR2 YFSETQ. V lost 1 base to trimming and J lost 7 bases, with 17 bases between them. This CDR3 has 15 amino acids. The CDR3 DNA sequence: TGCGCCAGCAGCTTGACAGGGAACAGAGGAGGGACCCAGTACTTC. Its translation is CASSLTGNRGGTQYF.

V gene TRBV7-9 combines with J gene TRBJ2-7; TRBD1 is a possible D gene (6 bases). Trimming cost V 1 base and J 4 bases, with 17 bases left between them. CDR3 length: 16 amino acids. Per germline, CDR1 SEHNR and CDR2 FQNEAQ (reference sequence). Here the CDR3 reads CASSLDFRGRGYEQYF. The CDR3 nucleotides are TGTGCCAGCAGCTTAGACTTTAGGGGCAGGGGATACGAGCAGTACTTC.

The chain recombines TRBV10-3 with TRBJ1-1, with a possible D match to TRBD1 (5 bases). Per the germline V gene, CDR1 is ENHRY and CDR2 is SYGVKD. V was shortened by 0 bases and J by 7 bases, with 6 bases between the two germline ends. The CDR3 runs 12 residues. The CDR3 region is CAISESGVEAFF. The CDR3 coding sequence is TGTGCCATCAGTGAGTCGGGGGTTGAAGCTTTCTTT.

The V and J genes are TRBV7-2 and TRBJ2-3; a possible D gene is TRBD2 (5 bases). The CDR3 is 17 residues long. Trimming removed 5 bases from V and 0 bases from J, with 18 bases in between. Germline V gives CDR1 SGHTA, CDR2 FQGNSA. CDR3 sequence: CASSPGRGPPSTDTQYF. CDR3 in DNA: TGTGCCAGCAGCCCTGGGCGCGGGCCCCCTAGCACAGATACGCAGTATTTT.

This chain uses TRBV5-6 with TRBJ2-1; 12 nucleotides align to TRBD2. The CDR3 extends over 15 amino acids. V trimming: 4 bases; J trimming: 8 bases; junction bases outside the gene matches: 7. Germline CDR1 is SGHDT and CDR2 is YYEEEE. The chain's CDR3 is CASSVTSGSTDEQFF. CDR3 in DNA: TGTGCCAGCAGCGTGACTAGCGGGAGTACCGATGAGCAGTTCTTC.

In the case of this clone: It is unclear where the CDR3 begins or ends on the DNA, so no DNA is shown, and the CDR3 is as TCRdb lists it. The chain has TRBV9 and TRBJ1-4. Germline values: CDR1 SGDLS, CDR2 YYNGEE. With termini counted, the CDR3 has 13 amino acids. CDR3: CASSVAWGSQVFF.

The rearrangement joins TRBV15 to TRBJ1-5; TRBD1 is a possible D gene (5 bases). The germline CDR1 and CDR2 sequences are LNHNV and YYDKDF (reference sequence). The CDR3 sequence is 16 residues long. V lost 5 bases and J lost 11, with 25 bases in between. CDR3 coding DNA: TGTGCCACCAGCTCCAAAAACCAACAGGCTGGTAAGTCCCAGCATTTT. As protein: CATSSKNQQAGKSQHF. The variable domain in full, completed from reference TRBV15 and TRBJ1-5, reads DAMVIQNPRYQVTQFGKPVTLSCSQTLNHNVMYWYQQKSSQAPKLLFHYYDKDFNNEADTPDNFQSRRPNTSFCFLDIRSPGLGDTAMYLCATSSKNQQAGKSQHFGDGTRLSIL.

The chain's CDR3 is CASSHDNRGGHEKLFF. CDR3 in DNA: TGCGCCAGCAGCCACGACAACAGGGGGGGTCATGAAAAACTGTTTTTT. The rearrangement links TRBV4-3 to TRBJ1-4, with 8 bases matching TRBD1. Germline V gene data show CDR1 as LGHNA and CDR2 as YSLEER. The junction had 9 bases not matched to a gene; V was cut back by 3 bases and J by 6 bases. The CDR3 is 16 amino acids.

The V call is TRBV6-1, the J call TRBJ1-2, with a possible D match to TRBD1 (6 bases). The CDR3 is made up of 12 amino acids. V dropped 6 bases and J dropped 10 bases, with 15 bases sitting between them. CDR1 is MNHNS, CDR2 SASEGT, per germline. The CDR3 DNA sequence: TGTGCCAGCAGAGAACACGCAGGGGACTACACCTTC. Protein product: CASREHAGDYTF.

This clone is a singleton in its sample. The genes are TRBV19 and TRBJ1-5; possibly TRBD1 for D (5 bases). V was cut by 9 bases and J by 1 base, with 16 bases left in between. Germline CDR1 LNHDA, CDR2 SQIVND (reference sequence). This CDR3 is built from 15 residues. In DNA form, the CDR3 reads TGTGCCAGCTGGAGTCCCAGGGCAAGCAATCAGCCCCAGCATTTT. Amino acids: CASWSPRASNQPQHF.